The sequence of this T cell receptor beta chain was determined in a study of blood T cells in healthy people across ages. Germline assignment: CDR1 MNHNS and CDR2 SASEGT. The CDR3 spans 17 residues. Unmatched junction bases numbered 13, after V lost 6 bases and J lost 4 bases. It was with a sample-barcoded 5' primer and a J-beta primer mix that a second PCR of roughly 6 to 12 cycles was run. Tagging of each cDNA molecule was performed by a template-switch adaptor with 12 random nucleotides. Every sample returned 2.5 million or more CDR3-containing paired-end reads. MiXCR was run by TCRdb on the 5' RACE reads, yielding one entry per CDR3 protein. The repertoire includes over 1,200,000 distinct CDR3 sequences, around 59% of them detected once, and over 5% sits in the top ten.

The sample was blood. This chain links TRBV6-1 with TRBJ2-3; TRBD2 matches at 10 bases. The sequence derives from a young man in good health. The CDR3 loop reads CASSFTIPAGGADTQYF. The CDR3 DNA reads TGTGCCAGCAGCTTCACAATCCCAGCGGGGGGGGCAGATACGCAGTATTTT.